These 10 T cell receptor beta chains share one sample of origin, sequenced in a study of cytomegalovirus exposure and HLA in healthy donors. PCR used 60 Vbeta primers and 13 Jbeta primers. Measured with immunoSEQ multiplex PCR; TCRdb has only the in-frame clones, and not every one. This table holds 99,000 or so clones, about four fifths found once. Source material: PBMCs. The receptors derive from a male donor in good health and CMV-seropositive.

The chain joins TRBV19 to TRBJ1-5; TRBD1 is a possible D gene (6 bases). The V gene's germline CDR1 is LNHDA and CDR2 SQIVND (reference sequence). V was clipped by 3 bases and J by 5 bases, with 11 bases between them. The CDR3 is 14 amino acids. The CDR3 sequence: CASSITGIDQPQHF. In DNA, the CDR3 is TGTGCCAGTAGTATCACAGGGATCGATCAGCCCCAGCATTTT.

This clone was found a few times. The chain recombines TRBV19 with TRBJ1-1; D is possibly TRBD1 (6 bases). In germline, CDR1 is LNHDA, CDR2 SQIVND (reference sequence). Trimming removed 5 bases from V and 6 bases from J, with 13 bases in between. The CDR3 length is 13 residues. In DNA form, the CDR3 reads TGTGCCAGTAGTCTTACAGGGAAGGCTGAAGCTTTCTTT. Translation: CASSLTGKAEAFF.

This clone was seen more than once but under ten times. This chain uses TRBV27 with TRBJ1-1; perhaps TRBD1 as D (6 bases). The V and J ends lost 2 bases and 6 bases respectively, with 13 bases between them. The CDR3 is 14 residues long. Germline assignment: CDR1 MNHEY and CDR2 SMNVEV (reference sequence). The chain's CDR3 is CASSLMKGVAEAFF. CDR3 bases: TGTGCCAGCAGTTTAATGAAGGGGGTCGCTGAAGCTTTCTTT.

This chain uses TRBV10-2 with TRBJ2-5; D is uncertain. This CDR3 contains 11 residues. CDR1 and CDR2 from the germline V gene are WSHSY and SAAADI. V gave up 6 bases and J gave up 7 bases, with 9 bases separating them. This CDR3 is CASRYLWTQYF. CDR3 nucleotide sequence: TGCGCCAGCAGATATCTTTGGACCCAGTACTTC.

The V gene is TRBV5-6, the J gene TRBJ2-4, with D perhaps matching TRBD1 (7 bases). V lost 4 bases and J lost 6, with 14 bases in between. Germline V gene sequence: CDR1 SGHDT, CDR2 YYEEEE. There are 14 residues in the CDR3. For the CDR3, the DNA is TGTGCCAGCAGCGTCCGACAGGGAGGAAACATTCAGTACTTC. It codes for CASSVRQGGNIQYF.

This sequence joins TRBV19 and TRBJ1-5, with D maybe TRBD1 (5 bases). Between the trimmed V and J ends, which lost 8 bases and 2 bases, there was a span of 16 bases. The CDR3 length is 15 residues. The germline gives CDR1 LNHDA, CDR2 SQIVND (reference sequence). This chain's CDR3 is CASHQGEWGNQPQHF. The CDR3 nucleotides read TGTGCCAGTCACCAGGGTGAATGGGGCAATCAGCCCCAGCATTTT.

This clone is a singleton in its sample. The chain recombines TRBV29-1 with TRBJ2-5, with TRBD2 identical over 10 bases. V lost 5 bases, J lost 5 bases, and 14 bases stayed unmatched. In germline, CDR1 is SQVTM, CDR2 ANQGSEA. The CDR3 has 16 amino acids. The CDR3 nucleotides read TGCAGCGTTCTTCCGCGCATAGCGGGGGGCCAGGAGACCCAGTACTTC. It yields the protein CSVLPRIAGGQETQYF.

V gene TRBV7-9 combines with J gene TRBJ2-2, with D unclear. The length of the CDR3 is 14 residues. Germline V gene lookup returns CDR1 SEHNR and CDR2 FQNEAQ (reference sequence). The V gene lost 5 bases and the J gene lost 1 base, with 8 bases spanning the gap. CDR3 sequence reads: CASSQSGNTGELFF. The CDR3 bases are TGTGCCAGCAGCCAGTCGGGGAACACCGGGGAGCTGTTTTTT. Together with reference TRBV7-9 and TRBJ2-2, the CDR3 gives the full variable domain: DTGVSQNPRHKITKRGQNVTFRCDPISEHNRLYWYRQTLGQGPEFLTYFQNEAQLEKSRLLSDRFSAERPKGSFSTLEIQRTEQGDSAMYLCASSQSGNTGELFFGEGSRLTVL.

This clone was observed once. The rearrangement links TRBV30 to TRBJ1-5; 8 nucleotides match TRBD1. With V trimmed by 0 bases and J by 5 bases, 3 bases remained unmatched. Germline V gene data show CDR1 as GTSNPN and CDR2 as SVGIG (reference sequence). This CDR3 spans 14 amino acids. This CDR3 is CAWSVPGGYQPQHF. CDR3 bases: TGTGCCTGGAGTGTTCCAGGGGGCTATCAGCCCCAGCATTTT.

The table lists this clone with a few counts. The chain uses TRBV5-1 and TRBJ1-2; TRBD1 is a possible D gene (6 bases). Between the trimmed V and J ends, which lost 9 bases and 2 bases, there was a span of 17 bases. The CDR3 spans 14 residues. Germline V gene sequence: CDR1 SGHRS, CDR2 YFSETQ. This CDR3 reads CATTDSTRNYGYTF. CDR3 DNA: TGCGCCACCACGGACAGTACACGGAACTATGGCTACACCTTC.